One and the same sample provided the 27 T cell receptor beta chains below, sequenced in a study of shared clonotypes between healthy human individuals. Clones were read by immunoSEQ multiplex PCR, and TCRdb kept only the in-frame ones, dropping some. This repertoire shows about 2 million clones, less than 95% found once; its top ten account for 0.85% to 1.2%. CD45RO-negative, CCR7-positively selected cells formed the naive CD8 fraction, excluding terminally differentiated effector memory CD45RA+ cells. What was sequenced was naive CD8+ T cells sorted from blood. All receptors derive from a man in his late teens or twenties in good health.

This sequence joins TRBV28 and TRBJ1-6; D is perhaps TRBD1 (5 bases). Between the trimmed V and J ends, which lost 2 bases and 10 bases, there was a span of 15 bases. The CDR3 extends over 15 amino acids. Per germline, CDR1 MDHEN and CDR2 SYDVKM. For the CDR3, the DNA is TGTGCCAGCAGTTTAGAGAGGGGAGTTGGATCACCCCTCCACTTT. Its translation: CASSLERGVGSPLHF. Using reference TRBV28 and TRBJ1-6 for the parts outside the CDR3, the full variable domain is DVKVTQSSRYLVKRTGEKVFLECVQDMDHENMFWYRQDPGLGLRLIYFSYDVKMKEKGDIPEGYSVSREKKERFSLILESASTNQTSMYLCASSLERGVGSPLHFGNGTRLTVT.

The CDR3 DNA reads TGTGCCATCAGTGAGCAGGACTCTAATGAAAAACTGTTTTTT. Its translation is CAISEQDSNEKLFF. This chain connects TRBV10-3 to TRBJ1-4; D gene unclear. There are 14 residues in the CDR3. Germline V gene sequence: CDR1 ENHRY, CDR2 SYGVKD. The V gene lost 2 bases and the J gene lost 3 bases, with 7 bases spanning the gap.

CDR3 sequence (DNA): TGTGCCAGCAGTCCGCAGGGTACCGATCAGCCCCAGCATTTT. Translated, it gives CASSPQGTDQPQHF. V is TRBV27 and J is TRBJ1-5; TRBD1 is a possible D gene (5 bases). Between the trimmed V and J ends, which lost 5 bases and 5 bases, there was a span of 13 bases. From germline, CDR1 is MNHEY and CDR2 SMNVEV (reference sequence). The CDR3 is 14 residues long.

The chain employs TRBV11-1 and TRBJ2-5, with 14 bases identical to TRBD2. Germline lookup yields CDR1 SGHAT and CDR2 FQDESV (reference sequence). V was pared by 1 base and J by 7 bases, with 5 bases of the junction left unmatched. The CDR3 is 16 amino acids. The CDR3 bases are TGTGCCAGCAGCTTAGGACTAGCGGGGGGGCCCGGGACCCAGTACTTC. It is translated as CASSLGLAGGPGTQYF. Complete variable domain (other parts from reference TRBV11-1 and TRBJ2-5): EAEVAQSPRYKITEKSQAVAFWCDPISGHATLYWYRQILGQGPELLVQFQDESVVDDSQLPKDRFSAERLKGVDSTLKIQPAELGDSAMYLCASSLGLAGGPGTQYFGPGTRLLVL.

As for this clone: At the DNA level, this CDR3 is encoded by other sequences in the same sample as well. The J gene is TRBJ1-1, the V gene TRBV6-5, with a possible D match to TRBD1 (5 bases). Germline-derived CDR1 and CDR2 are MNHEY and SVGAGI. The V and J ends lost 4 bases and 0 bases respectively, with 12 bases between them. This CDR3 has 15 residues. DNA for the CDR3: TGTGCCAGCAGTTTCAGGGAAGGGATGAACACTGAAGCTTTCTTT. It yields the protein CASSFREGMNTEAFF.

The gene calls are TRBV28 and TRBJ1-2; 7 bases map to TRBD1. The germline gives CDR1 MDHEN, CDR2 SYDVKM. V was pared by 8 bases and J by 0 bases, with 9 bases of the junction left unmatched. CDR3 length: 15 residues. CDR3 sequence: CASSPGTASNYGYTF. The CDR3 bases are TGTGCCAGCTCTCCAGGGACAGCATCTAACTATGGCTACACCTTC.

This chain uses TRBV9 with TRBJ2-3; D remains unclear. Trimming took off 4 bases at V and 5 bases at J, with 8 bases between the two ends. The CDR3 loop spans 12 amino acids. Germline V gene data show CDR1 as SGDLS and CDR2 as YYNGEE. DNA of the CDR3: TGTGCCAGCAGCCCCAACCGAGATACGCAGTATTTT. Amino acids: CASSPNRDTQYF.

The rearrangement uses TRBV18 and TRBJ1-3; no firm D call. The germline V gene has CDR1 KGHSH and CDR2 LQKENI. This CDR3 spans 17 amino acids. V was clipped by 5 bases and J by 1 base, with 18 bases between them. The CDR3 here is CASSVRQRPDSGNTIYF. The CDR3 DNA follows: TGTGCCAGCTCAGTGCGGCAGCGCCCAGATTCTGGAAACACCATATATTTT. The variable domain in full, completed from reference TRBV18 and TRBJ1-3, reads NAGVMQNPRHLVRRRGQEARLRCSPMKGHSHVYWYRQLPEEGLKFMVYLQKENIIDESGMPKERFSAEFPKEGPSILRIQQVVRGDSAAYFCASSVRQRPDSGNTIYFGEGSWLTVV.

The chain joins TRBV10-2 to TRBJ1-1; no clear D gene. Trimming took 7 bases from V and 1 from J, leaving 4 bases between them. The germline V gene encodes CDR1 WSHSY and CDR2 SAAADI. This CDR3 contains 11 residues. CDR3 nucleotides: TGCGCCAGCACCGAGAACACTGAAGCTTTCTTT. Its protein is CASTENTEAFF.

This chain joins TRBV11-2 and TRBJ2-3; D is perhaps TRBD2 (6 bases). Germline loops: CDR1 SGHAT, CDR2 FQNNGV. Trimming shortened V by 0 bases and J by 1 base, and 14 bases separated the two germline ends. The CDR3 has 17 residues. The CDR3: CASSLDQWGEGTDTQYF. The CDR3 DNA sequence: TGTGCCAGCAGCTTAGATCAGTGGGGGGAGGGCACAGATACGCAGTATTTT. Complete variable domain (other parts from reference TRBV11-2 and TRBJ2-3): EAGVAQSPRYKIIEKRQSVAFWCNPISGHATLYWYQQILGQGPKLLIQFQNNGVVDDSQLPKDRFSAERLKGVDSTLKIQPAKLEDSAVYLCASSLDQWGEGTDTQYFGPGTRLTVL.

The chain recombines TRBV29-1 with TRBJ1-2, with no clear D. Per germline, CDR1 SQVTM and CDR2 ANQGSEA. The germline V and J ends were trimmed by 3 bases and 4 bases, with 6 bases remaining between them. This CDR3 spans 11 amino acids. CDR3 region: CSVDSAYGYTF. DNA of the CDR3: TGCAGCGTTGATTCGGCCTATGGCTACACCTTC.

This chain uses TRBV19 with TRBJ2-7; D is unresolved. The CDR3 covers 13 residues. Trimming cost V 6 bases and J 5 bases, with 14 bases left between them. CDR1 LNHDA and CDR2 SQIVND come from the germline V gene (reference sequence). CDR3 region: CASSSATFNEQYF. As DNA, the CDR3 is TGTGCCAGTAGCTCAGCGACGTTCAACGAGCAGTACTTC.

V is TRBV7-9 and J is TRBJ2-2; 14 bases are a match to TRBD2. Unmatched junction bases numbered 6, after V lost 4 bases and J lost 5 bases. The CDR3 consists of 17 residues. CDR1 SEHNR and CDR2 FQNEAQ come from the germline V gene (reference sequence). The CDR3 coding sequence is TGTGCCAGCAGCTCCTTGGGACTAGCGGGAGATACCGGGGAGCTGTTTTTT. Translated, it gives CASSSLGLAGDTGELFF.

CDR3: CAWSVGGLGSPLHF. Here the CDR3 DNA reads TGTGCCTGGAGTGTGGGTGGCCTCGGTTCACCCCTCCACTTT. The chain is built from TRBV30 and TRBJ1-6; D is unclear. The CDR3 has 14 amino acids. Germline CDR1 and CDR2: GTSNPN and SVGIG (reference sequence). V lost 0 bases, J lost 9 bases, and 12 bases lay in between. Supplemented by reference TRBV30 and TRBJ1-6, the full variable domain reads SQTIHQWPATLVQPVGSPLSLECTVEGTSNPNLYWYRQAAGRGLQLLFYSVGIGQISSEVPQNLSASRPQDRQFILSSKKLLLSDSGFYLCAWSVGGLGSPLHFGNGTRLTVT.

This clone was seen just once. The genes are TRBV5-1 and TRBJ2-5, with D tentatively TRBD1 (5 bases). Germline CDR1 reads SGHRS; CDR2 reads YFSETQ. This CDR3 has 15 residues. V shed 0 bases and J shed 0 bases, with 9 bases lying between them. The CDR3, as DNA: TGCGCCAGCAGCTTGGCAGGGCACCACCAAGAGACCCAGTACTTC. Amino acid sequence: CASSLAGHHQETQYF.

CDR3 coding DNA: TGTGCTAGTGGTTTTCGTCAAACTGGGGATGAGCAGTTCTTC. It yields the protein CASGFRQTGDEQFF. The chain has TRBV12-5 and TRBJ2-1; D unresolved. The CDR3 has 14 residues. CDR1 and CDR2 from the germline V gene are LGHNT and FRNRAP. V was shortened by 3 bases and J by 8 bases, with 14 bases between the two germline ends.

This clone has only a few counts. The gene calls are TRBV6-5 and TRBJ1-6, with D maybe TRBD1 (6 bases). With 2 bases removed from V and 13 bases from J, the gap between germline ends came to 18 bases. CDR3 size: 15 residues. The germline CDR1 and CDR2 sequences are MNHEY and SVGAGI. CDR3 residues: CASSYGIDRLVPLHF. The CDR3 DNA is TGTGCCAGCAGTTACGGTATCGACAGGCTGGTTCCCCTCCACTTT.

The J gene is TRBJ2-2, the V gene TRBV7-6; 8 nucleotides agree with TRBD1. The CDR3 covers 15 residues. The germline V gene has CDR1 SGHVS and CDR2 FNYEAQ. The junction had 5 bases not matched to a gene; V was cut back by 4 bases and J by 4 bases. The CDR3 region has the DNA TGTGCCAGCAGCTCCCGGGGGACAGGCACCGGGGAGCTGTTTTTT. Protein sequence: CASSSRGTGTGELFF.

With regard to this clone: At one end, the junction sequence differs from germline, possibly due to a read error. This chain uses TRBV7-9 with TRBJ1-2; 7 bases map to TRBD1. CDR3 size: 12 residues. CDR1 is SEHNR and CDR2 is FQNEAQ in the germline V gene (reference sequence). CDR3 coding DNA: TGTGCCAGCAGCTTAGCCCGAGGGGGCGCCCTCTTC. Encoded protein: CASSLARGGALF.

The rearrangement joins TRBV6-5 to TRBJ1-2, with D hard to call. Germline CDR1 MNHEY, CDR2 SVGAGI. This CDR3 spans 15 amino acids. The V end lost 3 bases, the J end lost 6 bases, and 17 bases lay between the germline ends. The CDR3 DNA sequence: TGTGCCAGCAGTTATCACTGGGTCTCGTTGGATGGCTACACCTTC. Amino acid sequence: CASSYHWVSLDGYTF.

This sequence joins TRBV27 and TRBJ1-2; 9 bases are a match to TRBD1. Trimming cost V 5 bases and J 10 bases; bases outside gene matches: 11. Per the germline V gene, CDR1 is MNHEY and CDR2 is SMNVEV (reference sequence). This CDR3 is 14 amino acids long. CDR3 bases: TGTGCCAGCAGTGTGACAGGGGGTTCTGTTGCCTACACCTTC. It specifies CASSVTGGSVAYTF.

The chain has TRBV7-9 and TRBJ1-1, with 7 bases matching TRBD1. Germline V gene sequence: CDR1 SEHNR, CDR2 FQNEAQ (reference sequence). Unmatched junction bases numbered 6, after V lost 5 bases and J lost 0 bases. CDR3 length: 15 residues. DNA of the CDR3: TGTGCCAGCAGCCCCGCACAGGGGATGAACACTGAAGCTTTCTTT. It is translated as CASSPAQGMNTEAFF.

The chain joins TRBV28 to TRBJ1-6; no reliable D call. This CDR3 comprises 14 residues. Trimming cost V 6 bases and J 9 bases, with 15 bases left between them. Germline lookup yields CDR1 MDHEN and CDR2 SYDVKM. In DNA form, the CDR3 reads TGTGCCAGCAGCCCAACAGAGTGGGTTTCACCCCTCCACTTT. It is translated as CASSPTEWVSPLHF.

The genes are TRBV9 and TRBJ2-3; 10 positions agree with TRBD2. V was clipped by 2 bases and J by 4 bases; unmatched bases: 4. Germline CDR1 and CDR2: SGDLS and YYNGEE. The CDR3 extends over 15 amino acids. In DNA, the CDR3 is TGTGCCAGCAGCGTGGGGACTAGCGAGGCAGATACGCAGTATTTT. This sequence encodes CASSVGTSEADTQYF.

The rearrangement uses TRBV6-6 and TRBJ2-2, with unresolved D. The germline V gene has CDR1 MNHNY and CDR2 SVGAGI (reference sequence). The CDR3 contains 14 residues. Trimming shortened V by 10 bases and J by 3 bases, and 15 bases separated the two germline ends. CDR3 in DNA: TGTGCCACCGAGTGGAGTCATTACACCGGGGAGCTGTTTTTT. This translates into CATEWSHYTGELFF.

The rearrangement links TRBV6-5 to TRBJ1-5; D is uncertain. Germline V gene data show CDR1 as MNHEY and CDR2 as SVGAGI. V lost 2 bases and J 7 bases, leaving 9 bases between the germline ends. The CDR3 runs to 13 residues. The CDR3 DNA follows: TGTGCCAGCAGTTACGGGAGTAGCCAGCCCCAGCATTTT. Protein: CASSYGSSQPQHF.

The CDR3 DNA reads as TGTGCCAGCAGCCCCGGGGACACCATATATTTT. It is translated as CASSPGDTIYF. The rearrangement links TRBV7-9 to TRBJ1-3; no clear D. The CDR3 has 11 residues. V lost 5 bases and J lost 8, with 7 bases in between. The germline CDR1 and CDR2 sequences are SEHNR and FQNEAQ (reference sequence).